Listed below are T cell receptor beta chains from one sample, sequenced in a study of T-cell reconstitution after alpha-beta-depleted transplantation in children. TCRdb re-analysed the PCR reads in MiXCR, keeping a single row per CDR3 protein. The data contain 250,000 to 350,000 distinct CDR3 sequences, nearly 10% of them singletons. The sequencing used PBMCs from the stem cell graft donor, collected from the stem cell graft. Receptors originate from a human donor who donated a stem cell graft to a child with SCID. The conserved cysteine and the conserved F or W are not part of the CDR3 here. D genes are given only for firm matches. Rows may omit the clone size; those that give it use once, few, many or a size class.

. | TRBJ2-1 | TRBV7-8 | . | ASSRSRASYNEQL
. | TRBJ2-1 | TRBV7-3 | few | ASSLTQNGGNEQF
. | TRBJ1-1 | TRBV18 | . | ASSPLVGGVNTEAF
. | TRBJ2-3 | TRBV4-1 | . | ASSQVFRDTQY
TRBD2 | TRBJ2-1 | TRBV20-1 | . | SAKSGGAGDEQF
. | TRBJ2-7 | TRBV20-1 | few | SLTSPGTGSYEQY
TRBD1 | TRBJ2-7 | TRBV9 | . | ASSAEGGETYEQY
TRBD1 | TRBJ2-5 | TRBV7-6 | few | ASSRGQGRETQY
. | TRBJ2-1 | TRBV7-9 | . | ASSFAASSYNEQF
. | TRBJ1-1 | TRBV20-1 | . | SARAMNTEAF
. | TRBJ2-2 | TRBV12-3/TRBV12-4 | . | ASSHQGKSGELF
. | TRBJ2-7 | TRBV7-8 | few | ASSYGREHLREQY
TRBD1 | TRBJ1-1 | TRBV7-8 | . | ASSWDRDNTEAF
. | TRBJ2-5 | TRBV12-3/TRBV12-4 | few | ASSLEPGDVETQY
TRBD1 | TRBJ2-1 | TRBV19 | . | ASSMQGAHNEQF
TRBD2 | TRBJ2-1 | TRBV11-2 | few | ASSLDLGGGEF
. | TRBJ2-3 | TRBV7-2 | few | ASSLAHRTDTQY
. | TRBJ2-1 | TRBV9 | few | ASSVGVISYNEQF
TRBD1 | TRBJ2-5 | TRBV5-1 | . | ASSNGQGREETQY
TRBD1 | TRBJ1-2 | TRBV12-3/TRBV12-4 | . | ASSRTGRGYT
TRBD1 | TRBJ2-2 | TRBV7-9 | medium-sized | ASSPGQGNTGELF
. | TRBJ2-1 | TRBV7-2 | few | ASSSSSGVLSEQF
. | TRBJ2-6 | TRBV3-1 | . | ASRGGAHSGANVLT
. | TRBJ1-1 | TRBV18 | many | ASSPQGGTEAF
TRBD2 | TRBJ2-1 | TRBV4-2 | few | ASSQTSGGFSNEQF
. | TRBJ2-6 | TRBV27 | many | ASSSPSFGSGANVLT
. | TRBJ2-4 | TRBV19 | . | ASNSIYNLAKNIQY
. | TRBJ2-7 | TRBV12-3/TRBV12-4 | . | ASSSQQGYEQY
. | TRBJ2-7 | TRBV20-1 | few | SAKSSTGGISYEQY
. | TRBJ2-7 | TRBV20-1 | . | SARSGTSYEQY
TRBD1 | TRBJ2-2 | TRBV2 | . | ARTGENTGELF